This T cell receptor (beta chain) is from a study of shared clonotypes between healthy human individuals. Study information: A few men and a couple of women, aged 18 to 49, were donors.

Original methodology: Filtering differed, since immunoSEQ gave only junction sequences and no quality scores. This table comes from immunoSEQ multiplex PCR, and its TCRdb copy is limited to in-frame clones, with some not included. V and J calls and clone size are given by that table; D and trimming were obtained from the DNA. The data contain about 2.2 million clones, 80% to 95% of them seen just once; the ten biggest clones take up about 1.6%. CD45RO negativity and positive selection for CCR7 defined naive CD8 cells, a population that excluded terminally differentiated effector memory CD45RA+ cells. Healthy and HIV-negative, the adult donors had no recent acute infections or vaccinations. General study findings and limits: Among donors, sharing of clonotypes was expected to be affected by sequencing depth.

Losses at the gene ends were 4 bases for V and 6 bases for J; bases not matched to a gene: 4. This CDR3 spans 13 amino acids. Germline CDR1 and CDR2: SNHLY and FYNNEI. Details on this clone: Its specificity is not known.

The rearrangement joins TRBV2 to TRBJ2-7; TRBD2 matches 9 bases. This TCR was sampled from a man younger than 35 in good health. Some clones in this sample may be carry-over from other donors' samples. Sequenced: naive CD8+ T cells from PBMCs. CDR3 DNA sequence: TGTGCCAGCAGTGCGGGACTAGCAGCCGAGCAGTACTTC. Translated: CASSAGLAAEQYF.